This T cell receptor beta chain stems from a study of T-cell reconstitution after alpha-beta-depleted transplantation in children. Findings of the study overall: Several hundred expanded graft clones reportedly gave rise to the alpha-beta T cells present about two months after transplant. Surviving recipient T cells and thymic progenitors accounted for the high day-60 TCRbeta diversity observed in some patients. Among T cells one year after transplant, newly produced cells accounted for most counts and diversity.

TCRbeta library preparation incorporated unique molecular identifiers. TCRdb redid the calling of the PCR reads with MiXCR, one entry per CDR3 protein. This table has 7,500 to 8,500 distinct CDR3 sequences, approximately 29% appearing once. Comments on this clonotype: Its matching antigen is unknown.

The TCR comes from a boy younger than two who had a stem cell transplant for SCID, so the T cells may come from the graft donor. Source: peripheral blood, taken 60 days after TCRalphabeta/CD19-depleted stem cell transplant.

CDR3 amino acids: CASSLYPAGGPPDTQYF. The CDR3 DNA reads TGTGCCAGCAGCTTATACCCAGCGGGAGGGCCGCCAGATACGCAGTATTTT. This chain links TRBV7-6 with TRBJ2-3; 10 nucleotides agree with TRBD2. V lost 2 bases, J lost 4 bases, and 9 bases stayed unmatched. The CDR3 has 17 amino acids. Germline CDR1 reads SGHVS; CDR2 reads FNYEAQ. Full variable domain (missing parts from reference TRBV7-6 and TRBJ2-3): GAGVSQSPRYKVTKRGQDVALRCDPISGHVSLYWYRQALGQGPEFLTYFNYEAQQDKSGLPNDRFSAERPEGSISTLTIQRTEQRDSAMYRCASSLYPAGGPPDTQYFGPGTRLTVL.